The 10 T cell receptor beta chains in this list originate from one sample, sequenced in a study of T cells after yellow fever vaccination. TCRdb itself ran the 5' RACE reads through MiXCR, one entry per CDR3 protein. This table has 95,000 to 100,000 distinct CDR3 sequences, under 6.5% appearing once. The starting material was CD8+ T cells sorted from PBMCs, obtained 10 days after the yellow fever booster vaccination. All receptors come from a young man who received the YFV17D yellow fever vaccine.

This clonotype has more than one count but fewer than ten. The chain carries TRBV12-3 or TRBV12-4 and TRBJ1-3; a weak D match, TRBD1 (6 bases). CDR3 length equals 18 residues. The V end lost 5 bases, the J end lost 0 bases, and 20 bases lay between the germline ends. The CDR3 DNA follows: TGTGCCAGCAGTCCTACGACAGGAAGGTTGAGCTCTGGAAACACCATATATTTT. Encoded protein: CASSPTTGRLSSGNTIYF.

This clonotype was detected many times. V usage is TRBV9 and J usage is TRBJ2-3; D is unclear. Germline V gives CDR1 SGDLS, CDR2 YYNGEE. The V end lost 0 bases, the J end lost 4 bases, and 6 bases lay between the germline ends. The CDR3 length is 13 residues. The CDR3 is CASSVVSADTQYF. CDR3 coding DNA: TGTGCCAGCAGCGTAGTGTCCGCAGATACGCAGTATTTT.

This chain joins TRBV7-8 and TRBJ2-5, with TRBD2 matching over 7 bases. V lost 5 bases, J lost 2 bases, and 2 bases stayed unmatched. Per germline, CDR1 SGHVS and CDR2 FQNEAQ. CDR3 length: 13 residues. CDR3 DNA sequence: TGTGCCAGCAGCAAGGGACTACAAGAGACCCAGTACTTC. It specifies CASSKGLQETQYF.

The V gene is TRBV5-1, the J gene TRBJ2-5; D gene unclear. CDR3 length equals 15 residues. The germline CDR1 and CDR2 sequences are SGHRS and YFSETQ. V was clipped by 1 base and J by 0 bases, with 10 bases between them. CDR3 amino acids: CASSLNPTDQETQYF. Written as DNA, the CDR3 is TGCGCCAGCAGCTTGAATCCCACGGACCAAGAGACCCAGTACTTC.

The chain employs TRBV6-5 and TRBJ1-5; unclear D gene. Trimming stripped 8 bases from V and 2 bases from J, with 13 bases between. The CDR3 has 14 residues. The germline V gene has CDR1 MNHEY and CDR2 SVGAGI. CDR3 amino acids: CASGSGIGNQPQHF. The CDR3 DNA reads as TGTGCCAGCGGCTCGGGTATTGGCAATCAGCCCCAGCATTTT.

V and J are TRBV4-1 and TRBJ1-2; tentatively, D is TRBD1 (6 bases). Between the trimmed V and J ends, which lost 4 bases and 3 bases, there was a span of 15 bases. Germline assignment: CDR1 MGHRA and CDR2 YSYEKL. The CDR3 consists of 15 residues. CDR3 DNA sequence: TGCGCCAGCAGCCCATATCCTAGGGGGGACTATGGCTACACCTTC. Translating it yields CASSPYPRGDYGYTF.

The chain links TRBV2 to TRBJ2-7; D is undetermined. The CDR3 runs to 15 residues. Germline V lookup: CDR1 SNHLY, CDR2 FYNNEI. Trimming pared 3 bases from V and 2 bases from J, leaving 14 bases between. CDR3 DNA: TGTGCCAGCAGTGAGGGGTGGGCAGTGCCCTACGAGCAGTACTTC. As protein: CASSEGWAVPYEQYF.

This clonotype occurred many times. The rearrangement joins TRBV4-2 to TRBJ2-3; D not resolved. This CDR3 contains 17 residues. Germline V lookup: CDR1 LGHNA, CDR2 YNFKEQ. With 0 bases removed from V and 0 bases from J, the gap between germline ends came to 13 bases. DNA for the CDR3: TGTGCCAGCAGCCAAGAAGGCGGAGAAGTCAGCACAGATACGCAGTATTTT. This translates into CASSQEGGEVSTDTQYF.

This clonotype was seen more than once but under ten times. The chain is built from TRBV2 and TRBJ2-3; D may be TRBD2 (5 bases). The CDR3 loop spans 14 amino acids. CDR1 is SNHLY and CDR2 is FYNNEI in the germline V gene. V was shortened by 0 bases and J by 4 bases, with 8 bases between the two germline ends. For the CDR3, the DNA is TGTGCCAGCAGTGAAGCCCTAGCCCCAGATACGCAGTATTTT. Encoded protein: CASSEALAPDTQYF.

This clonotype has a count of ten or more. This chain joins TRBV12-3 or TRBV12-4 and TRBJ1-6, with D uncertain. Trimming pared 3 bases from V and 0 bases from J, leaving 6 bases between. CDR3 size: 15 residues. The CDR3 here is CASSLASSYNSPLHF. In nucleotides, the CDR3 is TGTGCCAGCAGTTTGGCTAGCTCCTATAATTCACCCCTCCACTTT.